A selection of T cell receptor beta chains follows, all from one sample in a study of vaccination effects on CD4 cells after COVID-19. Generated by immunoSEQ multiplex PCR, the TCRdb table keeps only in-frame clones and is missing some. The sample contains 25,000 to 35,000 clones, approximately 63% of which appear only once. Their recognized antigens are unknown. This sample comprised CD4+ T cells from PBMCs cultured without peptide, obtained before COVID-19 vaccination. The receptors here all came from a human donor who received a COVID-19 vaccine. CDR3s leave out the opening cysteine and the closing phenylalanine or tryptophan. Each record gives: V gene, CDR3 protein.

V: TRBV12-3/TRBV12-4
CDR3: ASSPGNTIY

V: TRBV7-9
CDR3: ASSYRTGKETQY

V: TRBV18
CDR3: ASSPGTGGNQPQH

V: TRBV7-2
CDR3: ASRRVKSSYEQY

V: TRBV27
CDR3: ASRSRQISSYEQY

V: TRBV2
CDR3: AARAGGPYGGYT

V: TRBV25-1
CDR3: ASTGQGTSPLH

V: TRBV29-1
CDR3: SVVSGETYEQY

V: TRBV12-3/TRBV12-4
CDR3: ASSLSGGYGYT

V: TRBV3-1/TRBV3-2
CDR3: ASSRPGGRGTNTEAF

V: TRBV5-6
CDR3: ASSTGTRPYEQY

V: TRBV7-2
CDR3: ASSLDRGTYNEQF

V: TRBV27
CDR3: ASSLKRSILAEKETQY

V: TRBV5-5
CDR3: ASSLGLRGLDYGYT

V: TRBV18
CDR3: ASSPTPLPGQGGTEAF

V: TRBV7-8
CDR3: ASSLPRSDEQF

V: TRBV6-5
CDR3: ASSYRVDGLNIQY

V: TRBV19
CDR3: ASSMAGNYEQY

V: TRBV5-1
CDR3: ASSSTGGTETQY

V: TRBV18
CDR3: ASSPGQQETQY

V: TRBV12-3/TRBV12-4
CDR3: ASRGDRTYEQY

V: TRBV7-9
CDR3: ASSLEPGDGYT

V: TRBV7-9
CDR3: ASSLGQLNEKLF

V: TRBV29-1
CDR3: SGSGTSPDTQY

V: TRBV12-3/TRBV12-4
CDR3: ASSLRRMGEQY

V: TRBV7-9
CDR3: ASSLGQANEQF

V: TRBV5-1
CDR3: ASSPWTGLGYEQY

V: TRBV2
CDR3: ASSVGEVLGAF

V: TRBV10-3
CDR3: AISELSFDREETQY

V: TRBV10-3
CDR3: AIRAAGTSYNEQF